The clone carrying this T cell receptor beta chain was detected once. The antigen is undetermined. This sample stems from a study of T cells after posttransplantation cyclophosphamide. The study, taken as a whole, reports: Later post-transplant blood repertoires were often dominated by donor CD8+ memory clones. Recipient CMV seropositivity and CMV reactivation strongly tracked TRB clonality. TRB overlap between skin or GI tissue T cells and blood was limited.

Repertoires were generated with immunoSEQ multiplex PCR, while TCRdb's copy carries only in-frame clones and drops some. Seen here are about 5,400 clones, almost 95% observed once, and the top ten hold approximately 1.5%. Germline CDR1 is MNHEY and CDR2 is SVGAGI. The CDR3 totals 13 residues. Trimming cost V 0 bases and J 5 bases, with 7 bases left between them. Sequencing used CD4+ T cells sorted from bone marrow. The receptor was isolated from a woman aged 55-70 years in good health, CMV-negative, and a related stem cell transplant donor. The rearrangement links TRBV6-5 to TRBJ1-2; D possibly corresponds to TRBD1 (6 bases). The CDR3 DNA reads TGTGCCAGCAGTTACTCGACAGGTTATGGCTACACCTTC. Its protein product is CASSYSTGYGYTF.